Below are 20 T cell receptor beta chains sequenced from a single sample in a study of cytomegalovirus exposure and HLA in healthy donors. The PCR had 60 Vbeta and 13 Jbeta primers. TCRdb keeps only in-frame clones here, not all; method: immunoSEQ multiplex PCR. The top ten hold just under 20% of the sample, which has tens of thousands of clones, approximately 63% seen once. What was sequenced was PBMCs. These receptors were collected from a woman aged 60-75 years in good health and CMV-seropositive.

The genes are TRBV11-3 and TRBJ1-1; D unresolved. In germline, CDR1 is SGHNT, CDR2 YENEEA. This CDR3 is built from 11 residues. The germline V and J ends were trimmed by 5 bases and 10 bases, with 11 bases remaining between them. This CDR3 reads CASSAGAGAFF. CDR3 in DNA: TGTGCCAGCAGCGCGGGTGCCGGAGCTTTCTTT.

This chain links TRBV18 with TRBJ1-3; tentative D call: TRBD1 (5 bases). The V gene's germline CDR1 is KGHSH and CDR2 LQKENI. With 2 bases removed from V and 3 bases from J, the gap between germline ends came to 14 bases. The CDR3 runs to 16 residues. Here the CDR3 reads CASSPNQGVFGNTIYF. In DNA, the CDR3 is TGTGCCAGCTCACCAAATCAGGGTGTATTTGGAAACACCATATATTTT.

The CDR3 region is CASSEPNRATEAFF. In DNA, the CDR3 is TGTGCCAGCAGCGAACCTAACAGGGCCACTGAAGCTTTCTTT. The rearrangement links TRBV7-2 to TRBJ1-1; D is possibly TRBD1 (6 bases). The CDR3 runs 14 residues. CDR1 and CDR2 (germline): SGHTA, FQGNSA. Trimming stripped 5 bases from V and 4 bases from J, with 14 bases between.

This chain links TRBV14 with TRBJ2-5; TRBD1 matches at 8 bases. The J call may be mistaken, given a closer DNA end match to TRBJ2-7. The CDR3 totals 15 residues. From germline, CDR1 is SGHDN and CDR2 FVKESK. This chain's CDR3 is CASSQEQGESYEQYF. The CDR3 DNA is TGTGCCAGCAGCCAAGAACAGGGGGAATCCTACGAGCAGTACTTC.

The table lists this clone with a few counts. This sequence joins TRBV7-2 and TRBJ2-6; a possible D gene is TRBD2 (6 bases). V lost 10 bases, J lost 2 bases, and 6 bases lay in between. Germline CDR1 and CDR2: SGHTA and FQGNSA. The CDR3 is 12 amino acids. The CDR3 is CATGAGANVLTF. The CDR3 DNA is TGTGCCACGGGGGCTGGGGCCAACGTCCTGACTTTC.

Written as DNA, the CDR3 is TGTGCCAGTAGTATTAGGACTAGCGGGGTCTACAATGAGCAGTTCTTC. Its translation is CASSIRTSGVYNEQFF. The chain combines TRBV19 with TRBJ2-1, with 12 bases lining up with TRBD2. With 3 bases clipped from V and 3 bases from J, the junction kept 3 bases outside the gene matches. This CDR3 is 16 amino acids long. CDR1 LNHDA and CDR2 SQIVND come from the germline V gene (reference sequence).

The V call is TRBV7-9, the J call TRBJ1-1, with D tentatively TRBD1 (6 bases). V lost 7 bases, J lost 1 base, and 16 bases lay in between. The CDR3 is 15 residues long. The V gene's germline CDR1 is SEHNR and CDR2 FQNEAQ (reference sequence). CDR3 residues: CASTSRGGENTEAFF. CDR3 in DNA: TGTGCCAGCACATCGCGAGGGGGGGAGAACACTGAAGCTTTCTTT.

The chain employs TRBV9 and TRBJ2-3; 10 bases fit TRBD2. Per the germline V gene, CDR1 is SGDLS and CDR2 is YYNGEE. V was pared by 1 base and J by 7 bases, with 6 bases of the junction left unmatched. The CDR3 spans 15 residues. The DNA for the CDR3 is TGTGCCAGCAGCGTAAGCGGGGGGGCCACCTATACGCAGTATTTT. Translating it yields CASSVSGGATYTQYF.

The V and J genes are TRBV9 and TRBJ2-1, with 11 bases matching TRBD2. The junction had 6 bases not matched to a gene; V was cut back by 0 bases and J by 4 bases. Per germline, CDR1 SGDLS and CDR2 YYNGEE. The CDR3 is 17 amino acids. The CDR3 here is CASSVGASGGKYNEQFF. CDR3 nucleotide sequence: TGTGCCAGCAGCGTAGGGGCTAGCGGGGGGAAGTACAATGAGCAGTTCTTC.

V gene TRBV7-6 combines with J gene TRBJ2-2; D gene uncertain. The V end was cut by 1 base, the J end by 6 bases, with 6 bases between. CDR3 length: 13 residues. CDR1 and CDR2 from the germline V gene are SGHVS and FNYEAQ. For the CDR3, the DNA is TGTGCCAGCAGCTTAGTCGAGGCCGGGGAGCTGTTTTTT. Translating it yields CASSLVEAGELFF.

Here the CDR3 reads CASSLKGLYGYTF. CDR3 in DNA: TGTGCCAGCAGCTTAAAGGGGTTGTATGGCTACACCTTC. The chain couples TRBV13 to TRBJ1-2; D may be TRBD1 (5 bases). Per the germline V gene, CDR1 is PRHDT and CDR2 is FYEKMQ (reference sequence). The CDR3 loop spans 13 amino acids. Trimming took 2 bases from V and 5 from J, leaving 9 bases between them. Together with reference TRBV13 and TRBJ1-2, the CDR3 gives the full variable domain: AAGVIQSPRHLIKEKRETATLKCYPIPRHDTVYWYQQGPGQDPQFLISFYEKMQSDKGSIPDRFSAQQFSDYHSELNMSSLELGDSALYFCASSLKGLYGYTFGSGTRLTVV.

J is TRBJ2-7 and V is TRBV6-6; 7 bases are a match to TRBD1. CDR1 and CDR2 (germline): MNHNY, SVGAGI (reference sequence). The CDR3 totals 12 residues. V dropped 8 bases and J dropped 2; count of bases not matched to a gene: 3. The CDR3 spells CASQDRAYEQYF. CDR3 coding DNA: TGTGCCAGCCAAGACAGGGCCTACGAGCAGTACTTC.

This chain connects TRBV5-1 to TRBJ1-1; D is perhaps TRBD1 (6 bases). Trimming took off 4 bases at V and 0 bases at J, with 13 bases between the two ends. This CDR3 is built from 15 residues. Germline loops: CDR1 SGHRS, CDR2 YFSETQ. The CDR3 here is CASSVTGILNTEAFF. In nucleotides, the CDR3 is TGCGCCAGCAGCGTAACAGGGATACTGAACACTGAAGCTTTCTTT.

CDR3 sequence: CASSRDRQETQYF. CDR3 DNA sequence: TGTGCCAGCAGTCGGGACAGGCAAGAGACCCAGTACTTC. The chain combines TRBV6-5 with TRBJ2-5; 8 bases map to TRBD1. CDR1 is MNHEY, CDR2 SVGAGI, per germline. V lost 5 bases and J lost 2; bases outside the gene matches: 1. The CDR3 runs 13 residues.

DNA of the CDR3: TGCGCCAGCAGCCCGGGGGGGATTGGAGAGACCCAGTACTTC. As protein: CASSPGGIGETQYF. The V and J genes are TRBV5-1 and TRBJ2-5; 8 bases agree with TRBD2. The CDR3 length is 14 residues. Germline assignment: CDR1 SGHRS and CDR2 YFSETQ. V dropped 4 bases and J dropped 4; count of bases not matched to a gene: 6.

The chain links TRBV5-8 to TRBJ1-5; D gene uncertain. The CDR3 extends over 15 amino acids. V was clipped by 0 bases and J by 7 bases, with 14 bases between them. Germline CDR1 is SGHTS and CDR2 is YDEGEE. The CDR3 nucleotides read TGTGCCAGCAGCTTGGGTAGCGGATCGGGGCAGCCCCAGCATTTT. Protein sequence: CASSLGSGSGQPQHF.

The J gene is TRBJ2-7, the V gene TRBV5-1; 8 nucleotides line up with TRBD1. The germline CDR1 and CDR2 sequences are SGHRS and YFSETQ. J gave up 0 bases and V 5 bases, and 7 bases lay outside the gene matches. This CDR3 comprises 15 residues. The CDR3 protein is CASRDQGASSYEQYF. CDR3 sequence (DNA): TGCGCCAGCAGAGATCAGGGGGCCAGCTCCTACGAGCAGTACTTC.

This sequence joins TRBV6-5 and TRBJ1-1, with 7 nucleotides matching TRBD1. The J segment lost 0 bases and the V segment lost 5 bases, leaving 6 bases of the junction unmatched. CDR3 size: 15 residues. Germline CDR1 reads MNHEY; CDR2 reads SVGAGI. CDR3 loop: CASSPRGQMNTEAFF. The CDR3 nucleotides are TGTGCCAGCAGTCCCCGGGGACAGATGAACACTGAAGCTTTCTTT.

This clone has only one observation. The chain links TRBV4-3 to TRBJ1-5, with D maybe TRBD1 (6 bases). V was shortened by 0 bases and J by 7 bases, with 16 bases between the two germline ends. The CDR3 runs to 16 residues. Germline loops: CDR1 LGHNA, CDR2 YSLEER. CDR3 residues: CASSQDRAGVGQPQHF. CDR3 bases: TGCGCCAGCAGCCAAGATCGGGCAGGGGTAGGGCAGCCCCAGCATTTT.

The chain joins TRBV5-5 to TRBJ1-2, with TRBD1 as a possible D gene (6 bases). The ends were cut back, 4 bases at V and 8 bases at J, with 21 bases in the middle. This CDR3 is 15 amino acids long. Germline V lookup: CDR1 SGHKS, CDR2 YYEKEE (reference sequence). The CDR3 DNA follows: TGTGCCAGCAGCCCGGGGGGCCTATTCCGAGAGGGCTACACCTTC. Translation: CASSPGGLFREGYTF.